Listed here are 29 T cell receptor beta chains from one sample, sequenced in a study of shared clonotypes between healthy human individuals. Libraries were prepared by immunoSEQ multiplex PCR; TCRdb keeps only in-frame clonotypes and omits some of them. The sample yields 1.6 million or so clones, roughly 97% seen once. Sample: naive CD4+ T cells sorted from blood. As for subset: CD45RA+ positively selected. The receptors were sampled from a man aged 25-45 years in good health.

Turning to this clone: Additional DNA sequences in this sample encode the identical CDR3. The rearrangement uses TRBV28 and TRBJ2-1; D gene unclear. The CDR3 runs to 11 residues. Germline CDR1 MDHEN, CDR2 SYDVKM. Trimming cost V 6 bases and J 3 bases, with 3 bases left between them. CDR3 in DNA: TGTGCCAGCAGCCTCTACAATGAGCAGTTCTTC. Its protein is CASSLYNEQFF.

The sample holds one count of this clone. The chain recombines TRBV4-3 with TRBJ1-2; D call uncertain. Germline CDR1 and CDR2: LGHNA and YSLEER. This CDR3 spans 15 amino acids. With 1 base removed from V and 2 bases from J, the gap between germline ends came to 11 bases. The CDR3 sequence is CASSQVRHKNYGYTF. The CDR3 region has the DNA TGCGCCAGCAGCCAAGTCCGACACAAGAACTATGGCTACACCTTC.

This clone was observed once. The same CDR3 arises from other DNA sequences in this sample as well. The rearrangement links TRBV7-9 to TRBJ1-2; no clear D. Germline assignment: CDR1 SEHNR and CDR2 FQNEAQ (reference sequence). CDR3 length equals 13 residues. V dropped 3 bases and J dropped 2 bases, with 7 bases sitting between them. In DNA form, the CDR3 reads TGTGCCAGCAGCTTTAAAGGGAACTATGGCTACACCTTC. It is translated as CASSFKGNYGYTF.

CDR3 DNA: TGTGCCAGCAGCTTGCACGTGGGAGAGACCCAGTACTTC. As protein: CASSLHVGETQYF. The rearrangement joins TRBV7-9 to TRBJ2-5; D is ambiguous. The CDR3 is 13 residues long. V was cut by 3 bases and J by 4 bases, with 9 bases left in between. CDR1 SEHNR and CDR2 FQNEAQ come from the germline V gene (reference sequence).

Of note for this clone: This specimen includes other DNA sequences encoding the same CDR3. The chain carries TRBV18 and TRBJ1-4; D unclear. V was trimmed by 3 bases and J by 8 bases, leaving 10 bases between them. CDR1 is KGHSH and CDR2 is LQKENI in the germline V gene. The CDR3 contains 13 residues. The CDR3 region is CASSPRGREKLFF. Written as DNA, the CDR3 is TGTGCCAGCTCACCGCGCGGCAGGGAAAAACTGTTTTTT.

The chain has TRBV28 and TRBJ2-7; D might be TRBD1 or TRBD2, each matching 5 bases. Looked up from germline, CDR1 is MDHEN and CDR2 is SYDVKM. This CDR3 is 14 amino acids long. V dropped 5 bases and J dropped 7 bases, with 18 bases sitting between them. The CDR3 nucleotides read TGTGCCAGCAGTGCCCCGGGACCCCCTCGGGAGCAGTACTTC. As protein: CASSAPGPPREQYF.

The V and J genes are TRBV15 and TRBJ2-7; D gene ambiguous. This CDR3 has 16 amino acids. Trimming left V 0 bases short and J 3 bases short, with 15 bases between. Germline V CDR1 and CDR2: LNHNV, YYDKDF (reference sequence). CDR3 in DNA: TGTGCCACCAGCAGAGATAGGGCAGCCTCTATCTACGAGCAGTACTTC. Its protein product is CATSRDRAASIYEQYF.

The chain employs TRBV11-2 and TRBJ2-1; 10 bases fit TRBD2. The CDR3 sequence is 15 residues long. The J segment lost 6 bases and the V segment lost 7 bases, leaving 9 bases of the junction unmatched. Germline assignment: CDR1 SGHAT and CDR2 FQNNGV. The CDR3: CASTPAGGVVNEQFF. CDR3 sequence (DNA): TGTGCCAGCACCCCAGCGGGAGGGGTCGTCAATGAGCAGTTCTTC.

J is TRBJ2-7 and V is TRBV11-3; D call uncertain. This CDR3 has 10 residues. Between the trimmed V and J ends, which lost 8 bases and 4 bases, there was a span of 6 bases. Germline CDR1 reads SGHNT; CDR2 reads YENEEA. The DNA for the CDR3 is TGTGCCAGCGGTCCATACGAGCAGTACTTC. This encodes CASGPYEQYF.

The gene calls are TRBV15 and TRBJ2-1; weak D call: TRBD2 (6 bases). The V end was cut by 1 base, the J end by 0 bases, with 16 bases between. CDR3 size: 18 residues. In germline, CDR1 is LNHNV, CDR2 YYDKDF (reference sequence). This CDR3 reads CATSRVWAGISSYNEQFF. For the CDR3, the DNA is TGTGCCACCAGCAGAGTTTGGGCGGGAATCAGCTCCTACAATGAGCAGTTCTTC.

V gene TRBV9 combines with J gene TRBJ2-7, with a tentative D call TRBD2 (6 bases). V was pared by 3 bases and J by 5 bases, with 18 bases between. Germline loops: CDR1 SGDLS, CDR2 YYNGEE. CDR3 length: 15 amino acids. CDR3 loop: CASSEGVGSLHEQYF. CDR3 in DNA: TGTGCCAGCAGCGAGGGTGTCGGGAGTTTACACGAGCAGTACTTC.

The gene calls are TRBV10-3 and TRBJ1-4; TRBD1 agrees at 7 bases. J was trimmed by 2 bases and V by 5 bases; bases with no gene match: 2. The germline CDR1 and CDR2 sequences are ENHRY and SYGVKD. The CDR3 spans 14 residues. DNA of the CDR3: TGTGCCATCAGTCTGGGACAGACTAATGAAAAACTGTTTTTT. This gives the protein CAISLGQTNEKLFF.

The chain couples TRBV9 to TRBJ2-3; 8 bases agree with TRBD2. Trimming cost V 4 bases and J 2 bases; bases outside gene matches: 6. This CDR3 has 15 amino acids. Germline loops: CDR1 SGDLS, CDR2 YYNGEE. In nucleotides, the CDR3 is TGTGCCAGCAGCTCAGCGGGAGAAACCACAGATACGCAGTATTTT. Protein sequence: CASSSAGETTDTQYF.

The chain recombines TRBV9 with TRBJ2-2; 15 positions match TRBD2. Trimming removed 4 bases from V and 6 bases from J; junction bases left unmatched: 4. The CDR3 sequence is 16 residues long. Germline-derived CDR1 and CDR2 are SGDLS and YYNGEE. For the CDR3, the DNA is TGTGCCAGCAGCTCGGGGACTAGCGGGAGGTCCGGGGAGCTGTTTTTT. Translating it yields CASSSGTSGRSGELFF.

This chain connects TRBV18 to TRBJ2-6; TRBD1 matches at 11 bases. This CDR3 has 18 residues. V lost 1 base, J lost 0 bases, and 2 bases stayed unmatched. Germline CDR1 reads KGHSH; CDR2 reads LQKENI. The CDR3 loop is CASSPRGTGGSGANVLTF. The DNA for the CDR3 is TGTGCCAGCTCACCACGGGGGACAGGGGGCTCTGGGGCCAACGTCCTGACTTTC.

The chain joins TRBV5-1 to TRBJ1-3; no reliable D call. Germline V gene sequence: CDR1 SGHRS, CDR2 YFSETQ. CDR3 length equals 14 residues. Trimming cost V 4 bases and J 0 bases, with 8 bases left between them. The CDR3 loop reads CASSPDGSGNTIYF. The CDR3 bases are TGCGCCAGCAGCCCCGACGGCTCTGGAAACACCATATATTTT. Full variable domain (remainder filled in from reference TRBV5-1 and TRBJ1-3): KAGVTQTPRYLIKTRGQQVTLSCSPISGHRSVSWYQQTPGQGLQFLFEYFSETQRNKGNFPGRFSGRQFSNSRSEMNVSTLELGDSALYLCASSPDGSGNTIYFGEGSWLTVV.

Concerning this clone: The sample contains more than one DNA sequence encoding this CDR3. The chain links TRBV18 to TRBJ2-3; TRBD1 is a possible D gene (5 bases). In germline, CDR1 is KGHSH, CDR2 LQKENI. CDR3 length: 14 amino acids. Trimming removed 6 bases at V and 1 base at J, with 11 bases between. For the CDR3, the DNA is TGTGCCAGCTCTCTGGACACTGGCACAGATACGCAGTATTTT. Residues: CASSLDTGTDTQYF.

For this clone: Within the sample, other DNA sequences also encode this same CDR3. The chain uses TRBV5-1 and TRBJ1-2; no reliable D call. The germline V gene has CDR1 SGHRS and CDR2 YFSETQ. With 0 bases removed from V and 4 bases from J, the gap between germline ends came to 4 bases. CDR3 size: 12 residues. The CDR3 nucleotides read TGCGCCAGCAGCTTGGTTGGCTATGGCTACACCTTC. Its translation is CASSLVGYGYTF.

The count of this clone is one. This chain links TRBV25-1 with TRBJ2-3; D is possibly TRBD1 (5 bases). Germline V gene data show CDR1 as MGHDK and CDR2 as SYGVNS. The CDR3 covers 13 residues. Trimming removed 4 bases from V and 3 bases from J, with 8 bases in between. In DNA form, the CDR3 reads TGTGCCAGCAGTGGGGGCTTGACAGATACGCAGTATTTT. Its protein product is CASSGGLTDTQYF.

This clone has a single count. Within the sample, other DNA sequences also encode this same CDR3. The J gene is TRBJ2-5, the V gene TRBV9; 7 bases match TRBD2. Germline V gives CDR1 SGDLS, CDR2 YYNGEE. V dropped 2 bases and J dropped 2; count of bases not matched to a gene: 3. CDR3 length: 14 residues. CDR3 nucleotide sequence: TGTGCCAGCAGCGTCGGACTAGGGCAAGAGACCCAGTACTTC. This translates into CASSVGLGQETQYF.

The chain uses TRBV15 and TRBJ1-2; D call uncertain. The CDR3 loop spans 13 amino acids. V dropped 5 bases and J dropped 2 bases, with 9 bases sitting between them. The germline gives CDR1 LNHNV, CDR2 YYDKDF (reference sequence). The CDR3 DNA reads TGTGCCACCAGCGGTCAGTTGAACTATGGCTACACCTTC. This codes for CATSGQLNYGYTF.

This clone appeared once. This chain uses TRBV7-7 with TRBJ2-2; D is unresolved. V lost 0 bases, J lost 5 bases, and 7 bases lay in between. Germline values: CDR1 SSHAT, CDR2 FNYEAQ (reference sequence). This CDR3 has 14 amino acids. The CDR3 region is CASSLAGNTGELFF. Written as DNA, the CDR3 is TGTGCCAGCAGCTTAGCAGGCAATACCGGGGAGCTGTTTTTT.

This clone appeared a single time. V gene TRBV11-2 combines with J gene TRBJ2-3, with D tentatively TRBD2 (6 bases). Trimming left V 4 bases short and J 5 bases short, with 19 bases between. Germline CDR1 reads SGHAT; CDR2 reads FQNNGV. CDR3 length: 16 amino acids. CDR3 nucleotides: TGTGCCAGCAGCTACCCGGGTGTCGGCGGGAAAGATACGCAGTATTTT. The encoded protein is CASSYPGVGGKDTQYF.

V gene TRBV5-4 combines with J gene TRBJ1-1; D gene uncertain. Per the germline V gene, CDR1 is SGHNT and CDR2 is YYREEE (reference sequence). The CDR3 is 13 residues long. Trimming pared 4 bases from V and 1 base from J, leaving 8 bases between. The CDR3 sequence: CASSRIQNTEAFF. Written as DNA, the CDR3 is TGTGCCAGCAGCCGAATACAGAACACTGAAGCTTTCTTT.

The chain couples TRBV4-3 to TRBJ2-1, with a possible D match to TRBD2 (6 bases). The V and J ends lost 0 bases and 8 bases respectively, with 11 bases between them. The CDR3 is made up of 14 amino acids. The germline CDR1 and CDR2 sequences are LGHNA and YSLEER. The CDR3 spells CASSQEARGHEQFF. In nucleotides, the CDR3 is TGCGCCAGCAGCCAAGAGGCGCGGGGACATGAGCAGTTCTTC.

The genes are TRBV7-3 and TRBJ2-1; perhaps D is TRBD1 or TRBD2 (5 bases each). The germline gives CDR1 SGHTA, CDR2 FQGTGA. Trimming left V 3 bases short and J 7 bases short, with 10 bases between. This CDR3 is 13 amino acids long. The CDR3 here is CASSFGTLNEQFF. The CDR3 DNA is TGTGCCAGCAGCTTTGGGACCCTTAATGAGCAGTTCTTC.

V gene TRBV7-3 combines with J gene TRBJ2-5, with D possibly TRBD1 on 5 matching bases. This CDR3 has 14 residues. The V gene lost 4 bases and the J gene lost 5 bases, with 14 bases spanning the gap. Germline CDR1 is SGHTA and CDR2 is FQGTGA. CDR3: CASSSTRDEETQYF. The CDR3 nucleotides are TGTGCCAGCAGCTCCACCAGGGATGAGGAGACCCAGTACTTC. The full variable domain, rest sourced from reference TRBV7-3 and TRBJ2-5, is GAGVSQTPSNKVTEKGKYVELRCDPISGHTALYWYRQSLGQGPEFLIYFQGTGAADDSGLPNDRFFAVRPEGSVSTLKIQRTERGDSAVYLCASSSTRDEETQYFGPGTRLLVL.

J is TRBJ2-2 and V is TRBV9; D perhaps matches TRBD2 (6 bases). Germline V gives CDR1 SGDLS, CDR2 YYNGEE. Trimming removed 4 bases from V and 8 bases from J, with 18 bases in between. CDR3 length equals 15 residues. The CDR3 here is CASSFAGTGGGELFF. CDR3 coding DNA: TGTGCCAGCAGCTTCGCCGGGACCGGGGGTGGGGAGCTGTTTTTT.

The chain uses TRBV27 and TRBJ2-1; tentative D call: TRBD2 (6 bases). Germline lookup yields CDR1 MNHEY and CDR2 SMNVEV (reference sequence). Trimming took off 2 bases at V and 6 bases at J, with 8 bases between the two ends. The CDR3 has 13 amino acids. CDR3 DNA sequence: TGTGCCAGCAGTTTAGTACTAGCCAATGAGCAGTTCTTC. Its protein is CASSLVLANEQFF.